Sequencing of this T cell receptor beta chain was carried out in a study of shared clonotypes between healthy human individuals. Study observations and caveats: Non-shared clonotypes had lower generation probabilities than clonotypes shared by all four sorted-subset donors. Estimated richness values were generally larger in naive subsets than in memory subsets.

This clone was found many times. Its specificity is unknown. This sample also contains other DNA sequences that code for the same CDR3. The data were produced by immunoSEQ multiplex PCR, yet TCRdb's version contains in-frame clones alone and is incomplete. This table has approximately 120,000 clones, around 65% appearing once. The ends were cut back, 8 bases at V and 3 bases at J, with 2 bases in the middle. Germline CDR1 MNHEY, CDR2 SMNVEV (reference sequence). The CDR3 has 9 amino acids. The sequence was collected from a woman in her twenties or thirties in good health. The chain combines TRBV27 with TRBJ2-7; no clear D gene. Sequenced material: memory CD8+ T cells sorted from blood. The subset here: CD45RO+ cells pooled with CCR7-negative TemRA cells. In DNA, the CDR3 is TGTGCCAGCGGCTACGAGCAGTACTTC. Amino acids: CASGYEQYF.